Listed below are T cell receptor beta chains from one sample, sequenced in a study of shared clonotypes between healthy human individuals. Clones were sequenced by immunoSEQ multiplex PCR, and TCRdb holds only the in-frame ones, with some missing. The sample holds about 2 million clones, roughly 94% seen once. Sequencing was performed on naive CD4+ T cells sorted from blood. Receptor source: a man younger than 35 in good health. Both conserved end residues are trimmed from each CDR3. The order of the fields is V gene, CDR3 protein.

v_call: TRBV7-6
cdr3_aa: ASSLALAGATDTQY

v_call: TRBV27
cdr3_aa: ASSLWTGLSYEQY

v_call: TRBV5-8
cdr3_aa: ASSWRRIQETQY

v_call: TRBV7-2
cdr3_aa: ASSWDRGPYGYT

v_call: TRBV6-5
cdr3_aa: ASTRGQGGYEQY

v_call: TRBV7-3
cdr3_aa: ASSSTAGDTQY

v_call: TRBV5-6
cdr3_aa: ASSLVGVQETQY

v_call: TRBV5-1
cdr3_aa: ASSLDGWVTQY

v_call: TRBV5-1
cdr3_aa: ASSLAPGAGDEQY

v_call: TRBV2
cdr3_aa: ASTSFFANYGYT

v_call: TRBV21-1
cdr3_aa: ASSKGAGSSYEQY

v_call: TRBV7-8
cdr3_aa: ASSLVGGETEAF

v_call: TRBV27
cdr3_aa: ASRGTALQETQY

v_call: TRBV9
cdr3_aa: ASSVAAVFSIQETQY

v_call: TRBV5-4
cdr3_aa: ASSSGTNVNEQF

v_call: TRBV6-5
cdr3_aa: ASKVGLAGDEQY

v_call: TRBV28
cdr3_aa: ASTAGGEVWSTDTQY

v_call: TRBV29-1
cdr3_aa: SVEQGEKLF

v_call: TRBV11-2
cdr3_aa: ASSLVGSPSTDTQY

v_call: TRBV4-1
cdr3_aa: ASSQEGVLGLAGGHGYNEQF

v_call: TRBV15
cdr3_aa: ATSKRDSTDTQY

v_call: TRBV6-5
cdr3_aa: ASSPSGGTDTQY

v_call: TRBV27
cdr3_aa: ASSLFRGDPYEQY